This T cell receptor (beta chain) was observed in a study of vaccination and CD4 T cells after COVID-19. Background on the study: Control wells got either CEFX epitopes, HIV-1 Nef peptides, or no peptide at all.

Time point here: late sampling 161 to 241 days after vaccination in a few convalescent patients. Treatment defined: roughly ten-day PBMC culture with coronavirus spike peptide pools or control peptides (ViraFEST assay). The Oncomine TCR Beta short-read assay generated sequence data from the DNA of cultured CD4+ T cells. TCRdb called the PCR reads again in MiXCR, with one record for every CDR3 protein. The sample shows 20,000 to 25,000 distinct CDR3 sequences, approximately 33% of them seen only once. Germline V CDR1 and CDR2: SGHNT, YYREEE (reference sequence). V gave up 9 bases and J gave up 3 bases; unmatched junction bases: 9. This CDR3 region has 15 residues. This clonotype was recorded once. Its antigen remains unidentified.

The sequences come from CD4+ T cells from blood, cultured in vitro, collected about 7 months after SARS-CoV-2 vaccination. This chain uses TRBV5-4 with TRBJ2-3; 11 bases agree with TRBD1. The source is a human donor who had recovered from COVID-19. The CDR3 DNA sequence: TGTGCCACCCTGGACAGGGGGCAGGGGACAGATACGCAGTATTTT. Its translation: CATLDRGQGTDTQYF.